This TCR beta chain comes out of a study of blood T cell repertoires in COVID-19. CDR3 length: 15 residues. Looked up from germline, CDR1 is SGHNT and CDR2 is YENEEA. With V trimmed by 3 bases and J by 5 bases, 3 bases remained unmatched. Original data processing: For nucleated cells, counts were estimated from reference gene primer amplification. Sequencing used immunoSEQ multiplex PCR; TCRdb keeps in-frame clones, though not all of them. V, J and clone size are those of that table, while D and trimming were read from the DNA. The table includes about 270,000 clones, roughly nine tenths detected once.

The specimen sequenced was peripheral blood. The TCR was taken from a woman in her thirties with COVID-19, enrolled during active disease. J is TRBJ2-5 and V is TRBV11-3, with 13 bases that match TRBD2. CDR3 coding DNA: TGTGCCAGCAGCTTCGGGACTAGCGGGGAGGAGACCCAGTACTTC. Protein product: CASSFGTSGEETQYF.